These T cell receptor beta chains were read from a single sample in a study of brain metastases from non-small cell lung cancer. The data were produced by immunoSEQ multiplex PCR, yet TCRdb's version contains in-frame clones alone and is incomplete. This sample yields 15,000 or so clones, of which approximately 82% are seen a single time; less than 9% belongs to the top ten. The sequenced sample was primary lung tumor tissue. These receptors were collected from a donor at least 40 years old with non-small cell lung cancer. Both conserved end residues are part of each CDR3. D genes are given only for firm matches. Where a row states a size, it is once, few, many or the class of an expanded clone; other rows omit it.

j_call clone_size v_call d_call cdr3_nt cdr3_aa
TRBJ2-3 few TRBV9 . TGTGCCAGCAGCGTAGGCCCTTTCAGGGGGGCTAGCACAGATACGCAGTATTTT CASSVGPFRGASTDTQYF
TRBJ1-2 once TRBV12-3/TRBV12-4 . TGTGCCAGCAGTTACGTGGGGGGTAGGGGCTACACCTTC CASSYVGGRGYTF
TRBJ1-1 . TRBV9 TRBD1 TGTGCCAGCAGCGTAGGGGGACAGAGAAACACTGAAGCTTTCTTT CASSVGGQRNTEAFF
TRBJ1-1 . TRBV3-1/TRBV3-2 . TGTGCCAGCAGCCTCCGGGGGCAGGGGACTGAAGCTTTCTTT CASSLRGQGTEAFF
TRBJ2-3 few TRBV3-1/TRBV3-2 . TGTGCCAGCAGCCAGGACCAAGTGGGAGGTAGGCAGTATTTT CASSQDQVGGRQYF
TRBJ2-3 . TRBV30 . TGTGCCTGGAGTCTGGGGTCTTCAGATACGCAGTATTTT CAWSLGSSDTQYF
TRBJ1-1 . TRBV5-1 . TGCGCCAGCAGCCCCGGACGGATGAACACTGAAGCTTTCTTT CASSPGRMNTEAFF
TRBJ2-1 . TRBV18 . TGTGCCAGCTCACCAATTCAGGGGATTAGACAGAATGAGCAGTTCTTC CASSPIQGIRQNEQFF
TRBJ1-3 . TRBV20-1 . TGCAGTGCTAGTCCCCTCTCTGGAAACACCATATATTTT CSASPLSGNTIYF
TRBJ1-4 once TRBV7-9 . TGTGCCAGCAGTCAGGCAGGGTCGGTGGAAAAACTGTTTTTT CASSQAGSVEKLFF
TRBJ1-1 . TRBV5-4 TRBD1 TGTGCCAGCAGCCCCGGACAGGGGGGTAGGACTGAAGCTTTCTTT CASSPGQGGRTEAFF
TRBJ1-6 . TRBV2 . TGTGCCAGCAGGGAAACAGCGAGGTATTCACCCCTCCACTTT CASRETARYSPLHF
TRBJ2-1 . TRBV5-1 . TGCGCCAGCAGCTTGGACAGTCTAATCAATGAGCAGTTCTTC CASSLDSLINEQFF
TRBJ1-1 . TRBV9 . TGTGCCAGCAGCGCAGTGACAAGGTTGAACACTGAAGCTTTCTTT CASSAVTRLNTEAFF
TRBJ1-1 . TRBV6-5 . TGTGCCAGCAGTTTCTCCCGTGGGGGAGGGAACACTGAAGCTTTCTTT CASSFSRGGGNTEAFF
TRBJ2-2 . TRBV18 . TGTGCCAGCTCACCATCTAGACGGCTTAACGCGAACACCGGGGAGCTGTTTTTT CASSPSRRLNANTGELFF
TRBJ1-1 . TRBV19 . TGTGCCAGTAGTAGGGGACGGACTGAAGCTTTCTTT CASSRGRTEAFF
TRBJ2-3 . TRBV7-2 . TGTGCCAGCAGCTTAGAGGGGCGGGGCACAGATACGCAGTATTTT CASSLEGRGTDTQYF
TRBJ2-2 . TRBV2 TRBD2 TGTGCCAGCAAACTAGCGGGGGACACCGGGGAGCTGTTTTTT CASKLAGDTGELFF
TRBJ1-5 . TRBV9 TRBD1 TGTGCCAGCAGCTCGGCCGGGACAGAAAATCAGCCCCAGCATTTT CASSSAGTENQPQHF
TRBJ2-1 . TRBV9 TRBD2 TGTGCCAGCAGCCGAAGCGGGGGGCCCTCGAATGAGCAGTTCTTC CASSRSGGPSNEQFF
TRBJ1-5 . TRBV6-5 . TGTGCCTCCGCGGGTAGGGGGGGGGTACAGCCCCAGCATTTT CASAGRGGVQPQHF
TRBJ1-5 . TRBV6-2/TRBV6-3 . TGTGCCAGCAGTTCCGATCGGGGGGGTCCCAATCAGCCCCAGCATTTT CASSSDRGGPNQPQHF
TRBJ2-7 once TRBV7-8 . TGTGCCAGCAGCTTAGTAAGAGCAGGCCGAGAGCAGTACTTC CASSLVRAGREQYF
TRBJ1-2 . TRBV3-1/TRBV3-2 . TGTGCCAGCAGCCAAGTGTCGGTCCGGGGAATCTATGGCTACACCTTC CASSQVSVRGIYGYTF
TRBJ2-3 few TRBV14 . TGTGCCAGCAGCCCATCGGGGGGGACAGGGCGAAATACGCAGTATTTT CASSPSGGTGRNTQYF
TRBJ1-2 . TRBV2 . TGTGCCAGCAGTGACCCCCAGGGAAAATATGGCTACACCTTC CASSDPQGKYGYTF
TRBJ1-3 few TRBV4-1 TRBD1 TGCGCCAGCAGCTCCCGGGACAGGAGCTCTGGAAACACCATATATTTT CASSSRDRSSGNTIYF
TRBJ1-3 . TRBV30 . TGTGCCTGGAGTACAGGGTCCCCTGGAAACACCATATATTTT CAWSTGSPGNTIYF
TRBJ1-1 . TRBV30 . TGTGCCTGGCTGGACACAACGAGGAGGAACACTGAAGCTTTCTTT CAWLDTTRRNTEAFF
TRBJ2-7 few TRBV9 . TGTGCCAGCAGCGTATTCAGCGGCTCCTACGAGCAGTACTTC CASSVFSGSYEQYF
TRBJ2-5 . TRBV7-9 TRBD1 TGTGCCAGCAGCCGGGACAGCCAAGAGACCCAGTACTTC CASSRDSQETQYF
TRBJ1-2 few TRBV5-1 . TGCGCCAGCAGCTTGGCCGGGGGACTCTATGGCTACACCTTC CASSLAGGLYGYTF
TRBJ2-6 . TRBV6-2/TRBV6-3 TRBD1 TGTGCCAGCAGTTACTACCGGGACAGGGGACCCGGGGCCAACGTCCTGACTTTC CASSYYRDRGPGANVLTF
TRBJ2-3 medium-sized TRBV5-1 TRBD1 TGCGCCAGCAGCCCAGGGACAGGGGGCGCACTAATAGATACGCAGTATTTT CASSPGTGGALIDTQYF
TRBJ2-7 . TRBV2 . TGTGCCAGCAGTGTTTCGTATGAGCAGTACTTC CASSVSYEQYF
TRBJ1-3 . TRBV19 TRBD1 TGTGCCAGTAGCTTACAGGGGCCTAACTCTGGAAACACCATATATTTT CASSLQGPNSGNTIYF
TRBJ1-2 . TRBV3-1/TRBV3-2 . TGTGCCAGCAGCCAAGACGGGGGCTATGGCTACACCTTC CASSQDGGYGYTF
TRBJ1-3 few TRBV5-4 TRBD1 TGTGCCAGCAGCTTGGGACAGGGGGGCTCTGGAAACACCATATATTTT CASSLGQGGSGNTIYF
TRBJ1-1 few TRBV18 . TGTGCCAGCTCACCAGGGACAAAAGGACCTGAAGCTTTCTTT CASSPGTKGPEAFF
TRBJ1-2 once TRBV6-5 . TGTGCCAGCAGCCCCGCGACATTTCTACGCGGCTACACCTTC CASSPATFLRGYTF
TRBJ1-1 . TRBV18 . TGTGCCAGCTCACCTAACGCGGGGGGAATGAACACTGAAGCTTTCTTT CASSPNAGGMNTEAFF
TRBJ2-3 . TRBV6-5 TRBD1 TGTGCCAACAGTTCGGACAGGGTTTACACAGATACGCAGTATTTT CANSSDRVYTDTQYF
TRBJ2-1 . TRBV6-5 TRBD1 TGTGCCAGCAGCACGGACAGGGTAGGAGAGCAGTTCTTC CASSTDRVGEQFF
TRBJ1-1 . TRBV5-1 . TGCGCCAGCCGAAAGACAGGCATGAACACTGAAGCTTTCTTT CASRKTGMNTEAFF